Listed here are 2 T cell receptor beta chains from one sample, sequenced in a study of OX40 agonist ivuxolimab in advanced cancers. This table comes from immunoSEQ multiplex PCR, and its TCRdb copy is limited to in-frame clones, with some not included. Here the sample spans about 99,000 clones, over 75% being singletons. The sequencing here drew on CD4+ or CD8+ T cells sorted from blood, taken in a trial of the OX40 agonist ivuxolimab. The receptors come from an adult with an advanced solid tumor such as melanoma, head and neck, liver or kidney cancer.

The chain uses TRBV27 and TRBJ2-1; TRBD2 matches at 11 bases. J gave up 7 bases and V 3 bases, and 8 bases lay outside the gene matches. Per germline, CDR1 MNHEY and CDR2 SMNVEV (reference sequence). The CDR3 extends over 16 amino acids. The CDR3 is CASSFHNSGRVNEQFF. The CDR3 DNA reads TGTGCCAGCAGTTTCCACAATAGCGGGAGGGTTAATGAGCAGTTCTTC.

This chain joins TRBV11-2 and TRBJ1-5; no clear D. Germline V gene lookup returns CDR1 SGHAT and CDR2 FQNNGV. V was cut by 2 bases and J by 9 bases, with 11 bases left in between. The CDR3 contains 13 residues. The CDR3 DNA is TGTGCCAGCAGCTTAACTCCAAGAAGGCCCCAGCATTTT. Encoded protein: CASSLTPRRPQHF.